The sequence of this T cell receptor (beta chain) was determined in a study of CD8+ T cells in alopecia areata. Researchers picked out CD4+ and CD8+ T cells from PBMCs by sorting. This clone was counted a few times. The V and J ends lost 0 bases and 0 bases, in that order; junction bases with no gene match: 6. The CDR3 extends over 18 amino acids. Germline-derived CDR1 and CDR2 are SGHRS and YFSETQ. Sequencing templates came from extracted RNA that was reverse transcribed into cDNA. TCRdb's copy holds only in-frame clones and misses some; the assay was immunoSEQ multiplex PCR. The sample lists fewer than 80,000 clones, under 75% occurring once.

This clonotype originated in a human donor with alopecia areata. The sequenced sample was CD8+ T cells sorted from blood, obtained at week 0. The chain combines TRBV5-1 with TRBJ2-6, with 7 bases that match TRBD2. CDR3 sequence reads: CASSLEAGLHSGANVLTF. The CDR3 region has the DNA TGCGCCAGCAGCTTGGAAGCGGGGCTCCACTCTGGGGCCAACGTCCTGACTTTC. Based on the CDR3 plus reference TRBV5-1 and TRBJ2-6, the full variable domain is KAGVTQTPRYLIKTRGQQVTLSCSPISGHRSVSWYQQTPGQGLQFLFEYFSETQRNKGNFPGRFSGRQFSNSRSEMNVSTLELGDSALYLCASSLEAGLHSGANVLTFGAGSRLTVL.